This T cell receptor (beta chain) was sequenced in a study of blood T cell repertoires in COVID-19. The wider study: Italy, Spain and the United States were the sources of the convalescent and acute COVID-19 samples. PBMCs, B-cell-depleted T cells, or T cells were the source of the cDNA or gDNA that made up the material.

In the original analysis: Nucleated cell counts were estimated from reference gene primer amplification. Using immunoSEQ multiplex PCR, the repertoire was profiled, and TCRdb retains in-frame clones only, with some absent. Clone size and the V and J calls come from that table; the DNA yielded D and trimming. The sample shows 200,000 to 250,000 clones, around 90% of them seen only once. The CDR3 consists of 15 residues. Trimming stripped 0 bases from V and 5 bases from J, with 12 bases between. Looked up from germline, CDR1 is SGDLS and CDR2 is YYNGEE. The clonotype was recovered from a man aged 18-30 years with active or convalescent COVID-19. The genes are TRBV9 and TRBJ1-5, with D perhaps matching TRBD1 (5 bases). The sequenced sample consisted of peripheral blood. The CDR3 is CASSVADRVDQPQHF. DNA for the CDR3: TGTGCCAGCAGCGTAGCTGACAGAGTGGATCAGCCCCAGCATTTT.